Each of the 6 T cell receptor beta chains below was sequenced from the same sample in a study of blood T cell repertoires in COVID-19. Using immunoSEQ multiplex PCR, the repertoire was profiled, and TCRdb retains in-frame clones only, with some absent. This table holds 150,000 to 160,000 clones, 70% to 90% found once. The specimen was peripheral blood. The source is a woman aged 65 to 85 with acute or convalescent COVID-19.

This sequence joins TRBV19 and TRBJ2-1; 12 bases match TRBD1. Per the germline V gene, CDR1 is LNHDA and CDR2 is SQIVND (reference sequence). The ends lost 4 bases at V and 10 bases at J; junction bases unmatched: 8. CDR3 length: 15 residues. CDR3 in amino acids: CASSTGTGGRGEQFF. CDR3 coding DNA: TGTGCCAGTAGTACCGGGACAGGGGGCAGAGGGGAGCAGTTCTTC.

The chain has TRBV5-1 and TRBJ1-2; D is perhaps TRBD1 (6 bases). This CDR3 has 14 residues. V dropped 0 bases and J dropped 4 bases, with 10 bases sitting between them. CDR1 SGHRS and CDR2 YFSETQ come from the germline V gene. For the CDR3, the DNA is TGCGCCAGCAGCTTGGTTTCCAGGGGCTATGGCTACACCTTC. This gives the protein CASSLVSRGYGYTF.

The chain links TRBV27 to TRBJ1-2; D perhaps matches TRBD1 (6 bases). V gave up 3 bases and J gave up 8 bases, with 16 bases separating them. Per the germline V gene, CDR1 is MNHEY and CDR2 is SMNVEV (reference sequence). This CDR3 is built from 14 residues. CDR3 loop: CASSFRGGAGGYTF. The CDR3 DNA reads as TGTGCCAGCAGTTTTCGAGGGGGGGCTGGCGGCTACACCTTC.

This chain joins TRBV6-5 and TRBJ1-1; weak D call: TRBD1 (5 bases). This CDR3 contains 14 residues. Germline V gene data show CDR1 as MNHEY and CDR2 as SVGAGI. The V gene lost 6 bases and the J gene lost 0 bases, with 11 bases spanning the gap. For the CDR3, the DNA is TGTGCCAGCAGCTGGGGCAGGGTGAACACTGAAGCTTTCTTT. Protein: CASSWGRVNTEAFF.

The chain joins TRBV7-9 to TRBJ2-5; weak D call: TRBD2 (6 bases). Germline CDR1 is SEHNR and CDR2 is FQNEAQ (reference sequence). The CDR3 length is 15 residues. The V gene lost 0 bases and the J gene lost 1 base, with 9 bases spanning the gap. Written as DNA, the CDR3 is TGTGCCAGCAGCTTAGCGGCGGGGCGCCAAGAGACCCAGTACTTC. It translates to CASSLAAGRQETQYF.

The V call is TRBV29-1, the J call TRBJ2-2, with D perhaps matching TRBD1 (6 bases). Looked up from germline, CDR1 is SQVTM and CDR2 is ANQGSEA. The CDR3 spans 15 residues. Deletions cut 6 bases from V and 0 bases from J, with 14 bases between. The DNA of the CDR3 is TGCAGCGTCGGAGAGACAGGATCGAACACCGGGGAGCTGTTTTTT. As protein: CSVGETGSNTGELFF.